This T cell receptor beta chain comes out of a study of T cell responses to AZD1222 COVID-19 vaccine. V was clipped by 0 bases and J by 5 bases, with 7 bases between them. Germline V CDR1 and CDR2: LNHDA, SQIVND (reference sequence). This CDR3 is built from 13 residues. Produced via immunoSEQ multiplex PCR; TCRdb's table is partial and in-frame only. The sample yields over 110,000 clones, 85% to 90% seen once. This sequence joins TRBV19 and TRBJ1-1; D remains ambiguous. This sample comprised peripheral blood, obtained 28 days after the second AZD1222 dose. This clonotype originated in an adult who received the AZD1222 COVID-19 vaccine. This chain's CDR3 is CASSIERETEAFF. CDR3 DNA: TGTGCCAGTAGTATAGAGAGGGAAACTGAAGCTTTCTTT.